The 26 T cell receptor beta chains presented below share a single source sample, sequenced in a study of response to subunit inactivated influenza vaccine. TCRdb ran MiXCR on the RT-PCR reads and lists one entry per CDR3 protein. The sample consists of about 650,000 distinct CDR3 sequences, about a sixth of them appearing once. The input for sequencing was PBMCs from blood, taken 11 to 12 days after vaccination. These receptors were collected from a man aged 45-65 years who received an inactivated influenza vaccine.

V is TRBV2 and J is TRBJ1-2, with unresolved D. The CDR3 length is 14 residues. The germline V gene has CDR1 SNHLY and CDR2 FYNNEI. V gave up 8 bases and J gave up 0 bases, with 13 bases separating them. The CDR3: CASASSASNYGYTF. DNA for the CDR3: TGTGCCAGCGCCAGCAGCGCTTCTAACTATGGCTACACCTTC.

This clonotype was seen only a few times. This CDR3 is CASSLAQQMEQYF. The CDR3 nucleotides are TGTGCCAGCAGCTTAGCACAGCAGATGGAGCAGTACTTC. The chain links TRBV7-8 to TRBJ2-7; D is unclear. Per germline, CDR1 SGHVS and CDR2 FQNEAQ. The CDR3 has 13 amino acids. Trimming took 0 bases from V and 7 from J, leaving 10 bases between them.

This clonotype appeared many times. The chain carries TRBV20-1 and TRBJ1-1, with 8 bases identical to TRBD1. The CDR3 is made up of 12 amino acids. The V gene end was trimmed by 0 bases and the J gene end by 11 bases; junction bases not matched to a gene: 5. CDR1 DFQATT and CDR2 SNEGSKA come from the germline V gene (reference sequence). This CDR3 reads CSARDSYRGAFF. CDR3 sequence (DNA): TGCAGTGCTAGAGATTCTTACAGGGGGGCTTTCTTT.

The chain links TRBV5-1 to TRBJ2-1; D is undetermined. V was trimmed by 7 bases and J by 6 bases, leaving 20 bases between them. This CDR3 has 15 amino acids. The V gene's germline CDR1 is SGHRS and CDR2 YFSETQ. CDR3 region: CASAVLAGSSNEQFF. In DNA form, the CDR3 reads TGCGCCAGCGCGGTATTGGCAGGTTCCAGCAATGAGCAGTTCTTC. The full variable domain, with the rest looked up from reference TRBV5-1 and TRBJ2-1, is KAGVTQTPRYLIKTRGQQVTLSCSPISGHRSVSWYQQTPGQGLQFLFEYFSETQRNKGNFPGRFSGRQFSNSRSEMNVSTLELGDSALYLCASAVLAGSSNEQFFGPGTRLTVL.

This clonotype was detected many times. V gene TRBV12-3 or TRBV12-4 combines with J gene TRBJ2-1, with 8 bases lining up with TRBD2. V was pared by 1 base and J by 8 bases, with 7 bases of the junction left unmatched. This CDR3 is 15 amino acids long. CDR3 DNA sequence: TGTGCCAGCAGTTTAGGCAGCGGGAGTATGTATGAGCAGTTCTTC. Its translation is CASSLGSGSMYEQFF.

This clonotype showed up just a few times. The CDR3, as DNA: TGTGCCAGCAGGAAGGGTCCCCAAGAGACCCAGTACTTC. As protein: CASRKGPQETQYF. The chain recombines TRBV27 with TRBJ2-5; D remains ambiguous. CDR1 is MNHEY, CDR2 SMNVEV, per germline (reference sequence). V was pared by 6 bases and J by 1 base, with 9 bases between. This CDR3 contains 13 residues.

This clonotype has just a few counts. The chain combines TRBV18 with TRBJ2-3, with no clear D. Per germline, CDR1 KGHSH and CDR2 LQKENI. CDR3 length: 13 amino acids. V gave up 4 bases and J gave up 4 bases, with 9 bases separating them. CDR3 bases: TGTGCCAGCTCACGAGGAAACCCAGATACGCAGTATTTT. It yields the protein CASSRGNPDTQYF.

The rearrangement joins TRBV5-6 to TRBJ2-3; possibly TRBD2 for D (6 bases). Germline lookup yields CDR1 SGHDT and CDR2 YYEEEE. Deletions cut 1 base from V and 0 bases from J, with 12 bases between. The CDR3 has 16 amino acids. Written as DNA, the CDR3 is TGTGCCAGCAGCTTGCTCTTCCGGGAGAGCACAGATACGCAGTATTTT. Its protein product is CASSLLFRESTDTQYF.

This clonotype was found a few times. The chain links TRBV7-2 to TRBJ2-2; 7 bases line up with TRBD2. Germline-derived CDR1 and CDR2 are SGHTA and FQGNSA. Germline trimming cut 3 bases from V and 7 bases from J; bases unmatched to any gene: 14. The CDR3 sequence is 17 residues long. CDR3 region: CASSFRPRGRAVGELFF. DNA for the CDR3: TGTGCCAGCAGCTTTCGGCCTAGAGGGAGGGCCGTCGGGGAGCTGTTTTTT.

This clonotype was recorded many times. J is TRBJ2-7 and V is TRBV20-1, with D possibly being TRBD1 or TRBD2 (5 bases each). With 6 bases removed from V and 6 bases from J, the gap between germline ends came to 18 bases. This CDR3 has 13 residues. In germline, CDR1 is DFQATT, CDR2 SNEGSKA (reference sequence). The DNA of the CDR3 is TGCAGTGCCCAAATGGGGGTGGACGCCGAGCAGTACTTC. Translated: CSAQMGVDAEQYF.

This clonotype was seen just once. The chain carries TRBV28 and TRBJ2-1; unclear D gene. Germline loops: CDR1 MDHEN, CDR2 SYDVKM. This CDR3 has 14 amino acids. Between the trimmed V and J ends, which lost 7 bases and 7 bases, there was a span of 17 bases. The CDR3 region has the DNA TGTGCCAGCACCCCGACCACGGCAGATAATGAGCAGTTCTTC. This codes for CASTPTTADNEQFF.

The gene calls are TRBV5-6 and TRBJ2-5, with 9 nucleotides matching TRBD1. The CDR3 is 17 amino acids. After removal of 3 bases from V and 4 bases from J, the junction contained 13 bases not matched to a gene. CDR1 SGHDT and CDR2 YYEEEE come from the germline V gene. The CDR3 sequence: CASSYNRDRVSRETQYF. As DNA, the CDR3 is TGTGCCAGCAGCTACAACCGGGACAGGGTATCTCGAGAGACCCAGTACTTC. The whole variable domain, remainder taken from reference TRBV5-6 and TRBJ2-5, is DAGVTQSPTHLIKTRGQQVTLRCSPKSGHDTVSWYQQALGQGPQFIFQYYEEEERQRGNFPDRFSGHQFPNYSSELNVNALLLGDSALYLCASSYNRDRVSRETQYFGPGTRLLVL.

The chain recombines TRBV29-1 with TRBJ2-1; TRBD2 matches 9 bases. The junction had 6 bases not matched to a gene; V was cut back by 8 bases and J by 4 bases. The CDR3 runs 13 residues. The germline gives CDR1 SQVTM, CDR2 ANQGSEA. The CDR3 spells CSTRLAAYNEQFF. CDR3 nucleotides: TGCAGCACTCGACTAGCGGCGTACAATGAGCAGTTCTTC.

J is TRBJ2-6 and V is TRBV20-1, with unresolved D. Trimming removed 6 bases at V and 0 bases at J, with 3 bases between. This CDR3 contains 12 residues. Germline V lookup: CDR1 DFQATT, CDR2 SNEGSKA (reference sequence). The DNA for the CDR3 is TGCAGTGCCGGCTCTGGGGCCAACGTCCTGACTTTC. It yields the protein CSAGSGANVLTF.

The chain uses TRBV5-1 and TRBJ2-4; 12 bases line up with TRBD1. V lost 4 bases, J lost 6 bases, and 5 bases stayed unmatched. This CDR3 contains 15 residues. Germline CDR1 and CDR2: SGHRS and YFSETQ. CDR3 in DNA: TGCGCCAGCAGCCCGGGGACAGGGGGCGTAAACATTCAGTACTTC. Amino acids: CASSPGTGGVNIQYF.

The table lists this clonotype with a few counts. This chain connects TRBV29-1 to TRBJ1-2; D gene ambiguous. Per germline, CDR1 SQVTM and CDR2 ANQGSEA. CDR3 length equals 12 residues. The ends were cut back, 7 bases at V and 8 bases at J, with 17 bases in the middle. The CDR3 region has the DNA TGCAGCGCCGGACTCACGATGGGGGGCTACACCTTC. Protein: CSAGLTMGGYTF.

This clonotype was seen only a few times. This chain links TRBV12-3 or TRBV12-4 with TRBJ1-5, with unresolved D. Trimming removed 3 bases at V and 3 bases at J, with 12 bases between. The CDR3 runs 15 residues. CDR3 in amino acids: CASSFSHPSNQPQHF. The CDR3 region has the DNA TGTGCCAGCAGTTTTTCCCACCCTTCCAATCAGCCCCAGCATTTT.

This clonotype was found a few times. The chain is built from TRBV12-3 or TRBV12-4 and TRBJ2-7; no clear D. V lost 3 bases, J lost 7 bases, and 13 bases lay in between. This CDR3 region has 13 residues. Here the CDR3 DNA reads TGTGCCAGCAGTTTGACTGGATCCGGGGAGCAGTACTTC. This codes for CASSLTGSGEQYF.

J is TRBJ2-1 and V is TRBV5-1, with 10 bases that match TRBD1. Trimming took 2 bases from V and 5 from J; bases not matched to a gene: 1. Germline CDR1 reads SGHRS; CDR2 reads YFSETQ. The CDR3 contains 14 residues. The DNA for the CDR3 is TGCGCCAGCAGCTTTGGACAGGGGGACAATGAGCAGTTCTTC. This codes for CASSFGQGDNEQFF.

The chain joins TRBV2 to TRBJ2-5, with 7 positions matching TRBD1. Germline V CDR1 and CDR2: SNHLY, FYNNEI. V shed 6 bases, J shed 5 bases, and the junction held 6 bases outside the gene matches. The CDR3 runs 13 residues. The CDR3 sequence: CASSVDRAETQYF. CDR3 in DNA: TGTGCCAGCAGCGTAGACAGGGCTGAGACCCAGTACTTC.

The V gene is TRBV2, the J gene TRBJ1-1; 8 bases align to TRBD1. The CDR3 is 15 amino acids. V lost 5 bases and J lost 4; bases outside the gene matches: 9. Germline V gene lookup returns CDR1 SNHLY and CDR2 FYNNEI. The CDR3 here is CASSSSNTGGTEAFF. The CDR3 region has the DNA TGTGCCAGCAGTTCAAGCAACACAGGGGGCACTGAAGCTTTCTTT.

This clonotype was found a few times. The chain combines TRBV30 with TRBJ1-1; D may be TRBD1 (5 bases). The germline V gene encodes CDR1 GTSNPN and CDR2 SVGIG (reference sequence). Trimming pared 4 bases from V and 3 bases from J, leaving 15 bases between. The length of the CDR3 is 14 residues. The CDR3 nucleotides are TGTGCCTGGATTTTGACTGTAGGGGACACTGAAGCTTTCTTT. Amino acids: CAWILTVGDTEAFF.

In DNA form, the CDR3 reads TGCAGTGCTAGAGAGGGGGGATCGAACACTGAAGCTTTCTTT. Its translation is CSAREGGSNTEAFF. This rearrangement joins TRBV20-1 to TRBJ1-1, with D possibly TRBD1 on 5 matching bases. Germline CDR1 is DFQATT and CDR2 is SNEGSKA (reference sequence). The CDR3 loop spans 14 amino acids. The germline V and J ends were trimmed by 0 bases and 1 base, with 9 bases remaining between them.

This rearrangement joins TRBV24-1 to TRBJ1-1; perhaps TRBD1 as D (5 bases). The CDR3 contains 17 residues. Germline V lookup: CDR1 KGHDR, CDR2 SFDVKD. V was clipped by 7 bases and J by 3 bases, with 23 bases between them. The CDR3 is CATSPQSGPPIYTEAFF. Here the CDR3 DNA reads TGTGCCACCAGCCCCCAGTCGGGGCCCCCAATATACACTGAAGCTTTCTTT.

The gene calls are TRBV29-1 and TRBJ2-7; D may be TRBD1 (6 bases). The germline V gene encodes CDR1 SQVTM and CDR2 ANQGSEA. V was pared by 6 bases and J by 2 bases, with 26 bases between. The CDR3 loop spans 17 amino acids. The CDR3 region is CSVSPPTTGSRAYEQYF. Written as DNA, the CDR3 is TGCAGCGTCTCGCCCCCAACTACAGGGAGTAGGGCCTACGAGCAGTACTTC.

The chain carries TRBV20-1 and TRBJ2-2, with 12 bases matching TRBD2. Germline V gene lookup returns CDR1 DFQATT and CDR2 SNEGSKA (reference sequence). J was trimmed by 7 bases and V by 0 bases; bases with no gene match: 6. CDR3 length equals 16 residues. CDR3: CSARDLTSGSDGELFF. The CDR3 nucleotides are TGCAGTGCTAGAGATCTGACTAGCGGGAGTGACGGGGAGCTGTTTTTT.